This passage covers 21 T cell receptor beta chains from one sample sequenced in a study of beta chain features in type 1 diabetes. Expressed TCRB transcripts were sequenced because the entire RNA isolate underwent reverse transcription. The protocol was immunoSEQ multiplex PCR, while the TCRdb copy is restricted to in-frame clones and leaves out a portion. The data contain approximately 360,000 clones, around 13% of them seen just once; the ten biggest clones take up 0.0095% to 0.011%. Study findings and constraints: Across all four CD4+ subsets, people with type 1 diabetes showed modestly shorter TCRB CDR3s.

Antigen specificity for these receptors is unknown. Sample: naive CD4+ T cells from blood. The receptors derive from a woman aged 18-29 years with type 1 diabetes.

V and J are TRBV4-1 and TRBJ2-5; 9 nucleotides agree with TRBD1. In germline, CDR1 is MGHRA, CDR2 YSYEKL. V lost 5 bases, J lost 2 bases, and 6 bases stayed unmatched. The CDR3 sequence is 15 residues long. CDR3 coding DNA: TGCGCCAGCAGCGTACAAGACAGGGGGCAAGAGACCCAGTACTTC. Translated: CASSVQDRGQETQYF.

V is TRBV18 and J is TRBJ1-1; perhaps TRBD1 as D (5 bases). V lost 3 bases and J 8 bases, leaving 13 bases between the germline ends. The CDR3 has 13 amino acids. CDR1 is KGHSH and CDR2 is LQKENI in the germline V gene. This chain's CDR3 is CASSPGTEGEAFF. As DNA, the CDR3 is TGTGCCAGCTCACCCGGGACGGAGGGGGAAGCTTTCTTT.

This clone was found a few times. The chain employs TRBV28 and TRBJ2-7, with TRBD1 identical over 8 bases. The germline V gene encodes CDR1 MDHEN and CDR2 SYDVKM. This CDR3 is built from 13 residues. V shed 8 bases and J 10 bases; nucleotides not matched to a gene: 13. This CDR3 reads CASVRQGAQFQYF. The CDR3 DNA is TGTGCCAGCGTAAGGCAGGGGGCCCAGTTCCAGTACTTC.

This rearrangement joins TRBV14 to TRBJ2-7; no reliable D call. V lost 0 bases and J 5 bases, leaving 8 bases between the germline ends. CDR1 is SGHDN, CDR2 FVKESK, per germline. The CDR3 totals 13 residues. CDR3 sequence (DNA): TGTGCCAGCAGCCAAGAACTCCAAAACGAGCAGTACTTC. Amino acids: CASSQELQNEQYF.

This clone was picked up a small number of times. CDR3 amino acids: CSVTQDNQPQHF. The DNA for the CDR3 is TGCAGCGTGACACAGGACAATCAGCCCCAGCATTTT. The V gene is TRBV29-1, the J gene TRBJ1-5; tentative D call: TRBD1 (5 bases). The V end was cut by 6 bases, the J end by 3 bases, with 9 bases between. Germline V CDR1 and CDR2: SQVTM, ANQGSEA. The CDR3 sequence is 12 residues long.

This clone was recorded a few times. The J gene is TRBJ2-3, the V gene TRBV7-8, with 8 nucleotides matching TRBD2. Germline V gene sequence: CDR1 SGHVS, CDR2 FQNEAQ. V dropped 2 bases and J dropped 0; count of bases not matched to a gene: 1. This CDR3 region has 15 residues. The CDR3 nucleotides are TGTGCCAGCAGCTTATCGGGGGGGAGCACAGATACGCAGTATTTT. Protein: CASSLSGGSTDTQYF.

The V and J genes are TRBV4-1 and TRBJ2-2; 13 nucleotides match TRBD2. This CDR3 is built from 20 residues. The V gene's germline CDR1 is MGHRA and CDR2 YSYEKL. V dropped 4 bases and J dropped 0; count of bases not matched to a gene: 11. In DNA form, the CDR3 reads TGCGCCAGCAGCCCAACCCGCTGGACTAGCGGGAGCGCGAACACCGGGGAGCTGTTTTTT. This gives the protein CASSPTRWTSGSANTGELFF.

This clone occurred a few times. V gene TRBV7-9 combines with J gene TRBJ1-2; TRBD1 matches 9 bases. V gave up 1 base and J gave up 6 bases; unmatched junction bases: 6. The CDR3 is 15 amino acids. Germline lookup yields CDR1 SEHNR and CDR2 FQNEAQ (reference sequence). The CDR3 DNA sequence: TGTGCCAGCAGCTTAGTATCGGGGACAGGGAATGGCTACACCTTC. Its translation is CASSLVSGTGNGYTF.

This clone was counted only a few times. Other DNA sequences in this sample translate to the same CDR3. This sequence joins TRBV9 and TRBJ2-3; tentative D call: TRBD1 (5 bases). Trimming cost V 0 bases and J 6 bases, with 5 bases left between them. Germline-derived CDR1 and CDR2 are SGDLS and YYNGEE. CDR3 length: 12 residues. The CDR3 nucleotides read TGTGCCAGCAGCGTAGAGGGGGATACGCAGTATTTT. Protein sequence: CASSVEGDTQYF.

This clone was seen only a few times. This chain's CDR3 is CSVEGEGIQGLQFF. Written as DNA, the CDR3 is TGCAGCGTTGAAGGCGAGGGGATTCAGGGGCTTCAGTTCTTC. V and J are TRBV29-1 and TRBJ2-1; a weak D match, TRBD1 (6 bases). V was trimmed by 1 base and J by 13 bases, leaving 20 bases between them. Germline assignment: CDR1 SQVTM and CDR2 ANQGSEA. This CDR3 has 14 residues.

The gene calls are TRBV7-3 and TRBJ2-3, with D possibly being TRBD2 (6 bases). The CDR3 loop spans 15 amino acids. Trimming cost V 3 bases and J 6 bases, with 16 bases left between them. CDR1 and CDR2 from the germline V gene are SGHTA and FQGTGA. DNA for the CDR3: TGTGCCAGCAGCTTGACCGGCGGGATGCTGGATACGCAGTATTTT. This codes for CASSLTGGMLDTQYF.

This clone has a handful of counts. The chain couples TRBV25-1 to TRBJ2-5; D is undetermined. V dropped 6 bases and J dropped 5 bases, with 4 bases sitting between them. This CDR3 has 10 residues. The germline CDR1 and CDR2 sequences are MGHDK and SYGVNS. The chain's CDR3 is CASRSETQYF. In DNA, the CDR3 is TGTGCCAGCAGAAGCGAGACCCAGTACTTC.

V is TRBV5-8 and J is TRBJ2-7, with D perhaps matching TRBD2 (6 bases). The germline gives CDR1 SGHTS, CDR2 YDEGEE. The CDR3 length is 13 residues. Trimming took 1 base from V and 8 from J, leaving 13 bases between them. This CDR3 reads CASSLRSGDQQYF. DNA for the CDR3: TGTGCCAGCAGCTTGAGGTCGGGAGATCAGCAGTACTTC.

Remarks on this clone: Other DNA sequences in this sample translate to the same CDR3. The chain employs TRBV7-2 and TRBJ2-7; 8 positions agree with TRBD1. The CDR3 contains 14 residues. Trimming cost V 4 bases and J 1 base; bases outside gene matches: 3. Germline loops: CDR1 SGHTA, CDR2 FQGNSA. CDR3: CASSSTGGSYEQYF. The CDR3, as DNA: TGTGCCAGCAGCTCTACAGGGGGGTCCTACGAGCAGTACTTC.

This clone was seen only a few times. The chain recombines TRBV7-2 with TRBJ2-5; TRBD2 aligns across 9 bases. This CDR3 region has 14 residues. The ends lost 5 bases at V and 5 bases at J; junction bases unmatched: 6. In germline, CDR1 is SGHTA, CDR2 FQGNSA. The CDR3 sequence: CASSPGLARETQYF. Here the CDR3 DNA reads TGTGCCAGCAGCCCAGGACTAGCGAGGGAGACCCAGTACTTC.

There are a few counts of this clone. The chain combines TRBV19 with TRBJ1-5; 9 bases fit TRBD1. The V gene end was trimmed by 3 bases and the J gene end by 2 bases; junction bases not matched to a gene: 14. Germline CDR1 and CDR2: LNHDA and SQIVND (reference sequence). The CDR3 has 19 residues. The CDR3 region has the DNA TGTGCCAGTAGTATTCTGGGACAGGGAGGCCCTATGGGCAATCAGCCCCAGCATTTT. It encodes CASSILGQGGPMGNQPQHF.

This clone was seen a few times. The chain is built from TRBV27 and TRBJ1-5; D possibly corresponds to TRBD1 (5 bases). The length of the CDR3 is 15 residues. V was shortened by 4 bases and J by 3 bases, with 13 bases between the two germline ends. From germline, CDR1 is MNHEY and CDR2 SMNVEV (reference sequence). CDR3: CASSSQGLLNQPQHF. CDR3 nucleotides: TGTGCCAGCAGTTCCCAGGGACTCCTCAATCAGCCCCAGCATTTT.

This clone was seen a handful of times. V gene TRBV16 combines with J gene TRBJ2-3; no firm D call. CDR1 and CDR2 from the germline V gene are KGHSY and FQNENV. V lost 1 base, J lost 4 bases, and 6 bases lay in between. This CDR3 contains 13 residues. The CDR3 DNA follows: TGTGCCAGCAGCCAATTGTCGGCAGATACGCAGTATTTT. Protein sequence: CASSQLSADTQYF.

This clone was detected a few times. This chain joins TRBV4-3 and TRBJ2-7; TRBD2 agrees at 11 bases. This CDR3 contains 16 residues. J was trimmed by 4 bases and V by 4 bases; bases with no gene match: 9. CDR1 and CDR2 from the germline V gene are LGHNA and YSLEER. CDR3 region: CASSRTSGTSGYEQYF. In DNA form, the CDR3 reads TGCGCCAGCAGCCGCACCTCCGGGACTAGCGGATACGAGCAGTACTTC.

The sample holds one count of this clone. The rearrangement uses TRBV7-9 and TRBJ2-5, with D possibly matching TRBD2 (5 bases). Deletions cut 1 base from V and 7 bases from J, with 22 bases between. The CDR3 extends over 17 amino acids. Germline-derived CDR1 and CDR2 are SEHNR and FQNEAQ (reference sequence). CDR3 region: CASSLDTGGPPKGTQYF. CDR3 coding DNA: TGTGCCAGCAGCTTAGATACGGGCGGGCCCCCAAAGGGGACCCAGTACTTC.

This clone was observed a few times. The chain carries TRBV4-3 and TRBJ2-6; 8 bases are a match to TRBD2. With 4 bases clipped from V and 2 bases from J, the junction kept 1 base outside the gene matches. The CDR3 sequence is 15 residues long. Germline assignment: CDR1 LGHNA and CDR2 YSLEER. In DNA form, the CDR3 reads TGCGCCAGCAGCCGGCGGGAGGCTGGGGCCAACGTCCTGACTTTC. It encodes CASSRREAGANVLTF.